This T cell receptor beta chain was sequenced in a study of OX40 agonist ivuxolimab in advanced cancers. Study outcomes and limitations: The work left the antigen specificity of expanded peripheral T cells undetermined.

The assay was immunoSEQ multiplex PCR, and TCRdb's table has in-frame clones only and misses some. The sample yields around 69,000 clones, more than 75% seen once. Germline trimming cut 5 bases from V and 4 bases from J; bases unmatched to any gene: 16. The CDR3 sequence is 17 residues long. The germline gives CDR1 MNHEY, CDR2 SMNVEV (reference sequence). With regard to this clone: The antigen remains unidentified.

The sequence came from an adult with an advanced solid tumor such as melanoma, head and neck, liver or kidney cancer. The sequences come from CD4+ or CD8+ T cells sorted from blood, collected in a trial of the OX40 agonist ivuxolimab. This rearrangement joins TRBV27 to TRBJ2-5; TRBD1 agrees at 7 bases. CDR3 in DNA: TGTGCCAGCAGTAAAAACCGGGACAGTGTAGTATCAGAGACCCAGTACTTC. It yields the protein CASSKNRDSVVSETQYF.